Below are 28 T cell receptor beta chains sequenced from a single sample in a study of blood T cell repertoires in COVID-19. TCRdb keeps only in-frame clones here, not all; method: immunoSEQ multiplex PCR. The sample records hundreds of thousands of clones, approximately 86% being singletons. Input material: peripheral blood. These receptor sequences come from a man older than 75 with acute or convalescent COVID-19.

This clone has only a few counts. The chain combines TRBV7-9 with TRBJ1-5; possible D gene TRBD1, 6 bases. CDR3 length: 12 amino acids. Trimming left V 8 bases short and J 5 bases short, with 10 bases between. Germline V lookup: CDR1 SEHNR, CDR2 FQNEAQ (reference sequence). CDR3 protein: CASAQGDQPQHF. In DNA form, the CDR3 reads TGTGCCAGCGCACAGGGAGATCAGCCCCAGCATTTT.

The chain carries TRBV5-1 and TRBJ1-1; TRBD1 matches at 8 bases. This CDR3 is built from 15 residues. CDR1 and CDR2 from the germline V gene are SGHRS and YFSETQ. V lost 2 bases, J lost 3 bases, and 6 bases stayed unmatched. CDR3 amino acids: CASSFRTGRDTEAFF. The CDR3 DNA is TGCGCCAGCAGCTTCCGGACAGGGAGGGACACTGAAGCTTTCTTT.

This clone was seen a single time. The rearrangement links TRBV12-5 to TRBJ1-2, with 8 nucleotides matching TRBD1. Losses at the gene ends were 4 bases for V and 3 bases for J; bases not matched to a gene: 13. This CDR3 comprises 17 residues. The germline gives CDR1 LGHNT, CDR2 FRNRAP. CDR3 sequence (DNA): TGTGCTAGTGGTTATGGACAGGGTAGGGGTAGCGACTATGGCTACACCTTC. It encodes CASGYGQGRGSDYGYTF.

This CDR3 is CASSPGQGFSGAFF. In DNA form, the CDR3 reads TGTGCCAGCAGCCCGGGACAGGGGTTCAGTGGGGCTTTCTTT. This chain uses TRBV6-6 with TRBJ1-1; 10 bases are a match to TRBD1. Germline lookup yields CDR1 MNHNY and CDR2 SVGAGI (reference sequence). The CDR3 contains 14 residues. J lost 11 bases, V lost 6 bases, and 12 bases had no gene match.

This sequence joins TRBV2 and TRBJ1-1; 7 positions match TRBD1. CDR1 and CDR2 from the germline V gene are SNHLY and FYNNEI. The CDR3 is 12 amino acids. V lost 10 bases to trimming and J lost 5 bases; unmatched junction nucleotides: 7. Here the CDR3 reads CATGQLGTEAFF. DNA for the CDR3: TGTGCCACGGGACAGCTGGGGACTGAAGCTTTCTTT.

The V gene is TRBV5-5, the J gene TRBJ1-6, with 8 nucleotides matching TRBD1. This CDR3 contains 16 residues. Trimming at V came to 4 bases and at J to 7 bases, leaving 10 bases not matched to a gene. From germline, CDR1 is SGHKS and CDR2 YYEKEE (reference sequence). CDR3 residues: CASSTLTGVVNSPLHF. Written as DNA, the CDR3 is TGTGCCAGCAGCACCCTGACAGGGGTCGTAAATTCACCCCTCCACTTT. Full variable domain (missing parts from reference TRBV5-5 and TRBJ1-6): DAGVTQSPTHLIKTRGQQVTLRCSPISGHKSVSWYQQVLGQGPQFIFQYYEKEERGRGNFPDRFSARQFPNYSSELNVNALLLGDSALYLCASSTLTGVVNSPLHFGNGTRLTVT.

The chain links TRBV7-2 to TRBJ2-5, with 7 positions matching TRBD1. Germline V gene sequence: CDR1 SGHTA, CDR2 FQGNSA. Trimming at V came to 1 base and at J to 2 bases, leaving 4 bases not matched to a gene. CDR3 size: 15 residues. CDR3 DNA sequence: TGTGCCAGCAGCTTAGTCGGGACAGTTCAAGAGACCCAGTACTTC. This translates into CASSLVGTVQETQYF.

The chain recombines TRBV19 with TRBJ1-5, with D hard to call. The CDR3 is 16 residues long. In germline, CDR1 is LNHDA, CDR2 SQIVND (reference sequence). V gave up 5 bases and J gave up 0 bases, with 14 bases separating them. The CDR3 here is CASSFRTGYSNQPQHF. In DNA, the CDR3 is TGTGCCAGTAGTTTTCGTACCGGTTATAGCAATCAGCCCCAGCATTTT. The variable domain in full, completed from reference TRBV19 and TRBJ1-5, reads DGGITQSPKYLFRKEGQNVTLSCEQNLNHDAMYWYRQDPGQGLRLIYYSQIVNDFQKGDIAEGYSVSREKKESFPLTVTSAQKNPTAFYLCASSFRTGYSNQPQHFGDGTRLSIL.

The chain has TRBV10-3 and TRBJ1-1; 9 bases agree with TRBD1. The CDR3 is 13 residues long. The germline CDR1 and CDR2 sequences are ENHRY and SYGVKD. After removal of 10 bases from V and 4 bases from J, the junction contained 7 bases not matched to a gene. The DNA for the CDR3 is TGTGCCACCAATGACAGGGGGAGCACTGAAGCTTTCTTT. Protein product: CATNDRGSTEAFF.

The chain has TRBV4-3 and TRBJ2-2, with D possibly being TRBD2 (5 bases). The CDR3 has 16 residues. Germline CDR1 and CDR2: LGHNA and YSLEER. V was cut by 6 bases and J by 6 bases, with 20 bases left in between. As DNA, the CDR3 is TGCGCCAGCAGACCCGGCGTCGGAGAGGGATCCGGGGAGCTGTTTTTT. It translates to CASRPGVGEGSGELFF.

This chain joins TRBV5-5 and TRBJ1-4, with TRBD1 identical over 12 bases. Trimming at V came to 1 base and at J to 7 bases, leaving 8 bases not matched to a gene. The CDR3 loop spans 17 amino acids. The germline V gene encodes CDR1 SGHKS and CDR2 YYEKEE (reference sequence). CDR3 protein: CASSLLGTGGRSEKLFF. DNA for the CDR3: TGTGCCAGCAGCTTGTTGGGGACAGGGGGCAGGAGTGAAAAACTGTTTTTT.

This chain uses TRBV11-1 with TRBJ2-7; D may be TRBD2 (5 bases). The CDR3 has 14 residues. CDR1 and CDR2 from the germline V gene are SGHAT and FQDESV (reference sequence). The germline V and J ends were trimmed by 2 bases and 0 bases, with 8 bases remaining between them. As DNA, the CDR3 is TGTGCCAGCAGCTTAAGGAGGAGCTCCTACGAGCAGTACTTC. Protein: CASSLRRSSYEQYF.

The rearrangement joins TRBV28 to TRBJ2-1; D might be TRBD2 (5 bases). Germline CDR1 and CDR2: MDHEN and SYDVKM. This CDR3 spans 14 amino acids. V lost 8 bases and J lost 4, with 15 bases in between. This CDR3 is CASLTPGLYNEQFF. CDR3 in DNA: TGTGCCAGCCTAACTCCCGGACTTTACAATGAGCAGTTCTTC.

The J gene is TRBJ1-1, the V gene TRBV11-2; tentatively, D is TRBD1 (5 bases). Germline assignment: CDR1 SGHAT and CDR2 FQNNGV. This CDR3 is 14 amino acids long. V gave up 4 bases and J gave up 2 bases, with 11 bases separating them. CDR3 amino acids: CASSSSGGNTEAFF. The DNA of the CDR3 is TGTGCCAGCAGCTCGTCCGGGGGTAACACTGAAGCTTTCTTT.

CDR3 nucleotides: TGTGCCAGCAGCTTAGACAGTTACAATGAGCAGTTCTTC. Translated, it gives CASSLDSYNEQFF. This chain links TRBV5-4 with TRBJ2-1, with D perhaps TRBD1 (5 bases). The germline CDR1 and CDR2 sequences are SGHNT and YYREEE (reference sequence). Trimming cost V 2 bases and J 4 bases, with 7 bases left between them. This CDR3 contains 13 residues.

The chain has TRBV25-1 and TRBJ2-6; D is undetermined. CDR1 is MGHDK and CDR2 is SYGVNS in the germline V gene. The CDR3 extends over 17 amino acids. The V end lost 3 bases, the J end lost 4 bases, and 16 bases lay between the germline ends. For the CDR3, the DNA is TGTGCCAGCAGTGACTCAAGCCCGGAGTCCGGGGCCAACGTCCTGACTTTC. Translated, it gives CASSDSSPESGANVLTF.

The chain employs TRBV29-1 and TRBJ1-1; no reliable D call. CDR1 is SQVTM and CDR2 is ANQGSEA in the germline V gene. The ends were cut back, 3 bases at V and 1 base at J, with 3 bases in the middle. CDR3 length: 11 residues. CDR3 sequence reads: CSVDGNTEAFF. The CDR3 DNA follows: TGCAGCGTTGACGGGAACACTGAAGCTTTCTTT.

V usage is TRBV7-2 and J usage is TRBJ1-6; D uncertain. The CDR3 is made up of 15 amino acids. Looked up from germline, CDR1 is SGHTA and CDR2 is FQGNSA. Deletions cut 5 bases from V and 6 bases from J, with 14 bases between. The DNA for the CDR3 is TGTGCCAGCAGCGCCAAACAGCTCCCTAATTCACCCCTCCACTTT. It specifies CASSAKQLPNSPLHF.

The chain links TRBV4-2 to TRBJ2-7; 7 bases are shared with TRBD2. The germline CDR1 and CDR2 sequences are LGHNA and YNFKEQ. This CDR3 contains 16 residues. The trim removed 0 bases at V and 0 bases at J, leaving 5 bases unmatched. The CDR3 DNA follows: TGTGCCAGCAGCCAAGATCGGGGCGGGAGCTCCTACGAGCAGTACTTC. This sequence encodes CASSQDRGGSSYEQYF.

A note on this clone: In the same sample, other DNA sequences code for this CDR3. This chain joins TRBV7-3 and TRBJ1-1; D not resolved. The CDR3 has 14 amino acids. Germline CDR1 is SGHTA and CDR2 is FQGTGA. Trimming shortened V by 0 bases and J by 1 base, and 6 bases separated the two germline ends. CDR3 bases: TGTGCCAGCAGCTTAACCCCCGGGAACACTGAAGCTTTCTTT. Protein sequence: CASSLTPGNTEAFF.

DNA for the CDR3: TGTGCCAGCAGTTTAAGGGCCAGGGGCGGGAGTATCACCGGGGAGCTGTTTTTT. It encodes CASSLRARGGSITGELFF. The chain uses TRBV27 and TRBJ2-2, with D possibly being TRBD2 (7 bases). V was pared by 2 bases and J by 4 bases, with 20 bases between. The CDR3 length is 18 residues. Per germline, CDR1 MNHEY and CDR2 SMNVEV (reference sequence).

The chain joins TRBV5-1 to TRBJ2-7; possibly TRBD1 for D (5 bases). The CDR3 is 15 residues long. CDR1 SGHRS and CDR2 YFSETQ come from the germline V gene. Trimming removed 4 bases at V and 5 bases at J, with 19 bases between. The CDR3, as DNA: TGCGCCAGCAGCCGAAGGACACCCTTGACGGACGAGCAGTACTTC. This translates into CASSRRTPLTDEQYF.

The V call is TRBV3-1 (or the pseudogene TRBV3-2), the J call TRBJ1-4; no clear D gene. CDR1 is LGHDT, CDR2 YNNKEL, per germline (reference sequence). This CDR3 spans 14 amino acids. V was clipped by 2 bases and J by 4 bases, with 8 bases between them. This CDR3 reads CASSQTRSNEKLFF. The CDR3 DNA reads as TGTGCCAGCAGCCAAACTAGAAGTAATGAAAAACTGTTTTTT.

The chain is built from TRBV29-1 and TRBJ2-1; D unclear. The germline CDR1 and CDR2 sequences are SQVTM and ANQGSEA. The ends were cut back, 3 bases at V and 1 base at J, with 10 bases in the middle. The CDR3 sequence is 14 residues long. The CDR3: CSVDHGSSYNEQFF. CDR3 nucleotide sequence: TGCAGCGTTGATCACGGGTCATCCTACAATGAGCAGTTCTTC.

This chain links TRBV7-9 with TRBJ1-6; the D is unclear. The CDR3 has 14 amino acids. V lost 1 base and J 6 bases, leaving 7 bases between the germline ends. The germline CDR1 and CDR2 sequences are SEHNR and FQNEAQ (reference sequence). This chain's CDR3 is CASSLGGLNSPLHF. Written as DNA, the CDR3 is TGTGCCAGCAGCTTAGGAGGGCTTAATTCACCCCTCCACTTT.

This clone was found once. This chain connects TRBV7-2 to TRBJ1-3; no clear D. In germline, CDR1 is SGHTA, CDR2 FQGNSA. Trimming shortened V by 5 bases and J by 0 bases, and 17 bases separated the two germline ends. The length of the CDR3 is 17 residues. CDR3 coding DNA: TGTGCCAGCAGCCCCTCTACAGTTGGGCGCTCTGGAAACACCATATATTTT. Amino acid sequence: CASSPSTVGRSGNTIYF.

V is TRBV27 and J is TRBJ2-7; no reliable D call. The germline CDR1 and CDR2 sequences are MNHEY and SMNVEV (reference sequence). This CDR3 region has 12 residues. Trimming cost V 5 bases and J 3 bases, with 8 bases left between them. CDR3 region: CASSPHHYEQYF. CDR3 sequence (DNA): TGTGCCAGCAGTCCACATCACTACGAGCAGTACTTC.

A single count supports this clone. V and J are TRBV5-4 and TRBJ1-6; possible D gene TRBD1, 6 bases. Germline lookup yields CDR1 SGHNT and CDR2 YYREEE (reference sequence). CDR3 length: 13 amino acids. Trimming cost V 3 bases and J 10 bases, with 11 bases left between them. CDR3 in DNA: TGTGCCAGCAGCTCGACAGGAAGATCACCCCTCCACTTT. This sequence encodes CASSSTGRSPLHF.